These 6 T cell receptor beta chains were all obtained from the same sample, sequenced in a study of blood T cell repertoires in COVID-19. This table comes from immunoSEQ multiplex PCR, and its TCRdb copy is limited to in-frame clones, with some not included. The top ten hold roughly an eighth of the sample, which has around 170,000 clones, approximately 80% seen once. The sequenced material came from PBMCs or T cells enriched from blood (not recorded which). These receptors were collected from a man aged 55 to 70 who had been exposed to COVID-19.

This clone was seen a handful of times. The rearrangement links TRBV10-1 to TRBJ2-2, with TRBD1 identical over 7 bases. This CDR3 comprises 14 residues. Per germline, CDR1 WNHNN and CDR2 SYGVQD (reference sequence). V shed 6 bases and J 6 bases; nucleotides not matched to a gene: 7. CDR3 residues: CASRGTGEAGELFF. In DNA form, the CDR3 reads TGCGCCAGCAGAGGCACAGGGGAAGCCGGGGAGCTGTTTTTT.

The V call is TRBV7-8, the J call TRBJ2-1; 13 positions agree with TRBD2. Germline CDR1 SGHVS, CDR2 FQNEAQ. This CDR3 has 15 amino acids. Germline trimming cut 4 bases from V and 8 bases from J; bases unmatched to any gene: 5. CDR3 amino acids: CASSSGLAGADEQFF. In DNA, the CDR3 is TGTGCCAGCAGCTCCGGACTAGCGGGAGCGGATGAGCAGTTCTTC.

The CDR3, as DNA: TGTGCCAGCAGCGAGGGACAGCCCCCTCGAAAACTGTTTTTT. Protein: CASSEGQPPRKLFF. The V call is TRBV5-4, the J call TRBJ1-4; 7 bases fit TRBD1. The CDR3 runs 14 residues. V lost 4 bases, J lost 10 bases, and 10 bases stayed unmatched. Germline loops: CDR1 SGHNT, CDR2 YYREEE (reference sequence).

The chain has TRBV25-1 and TRBJ2-7, with 14 bases lining up with TRBD2. This CDR3 comprises 14 residues. Trimming at V came to 10 bases and at J to 7 bases, leaving 9 bases not matched to a gene. The germline gives CDR1 MGHDK, CDR2 SYGVNS. This chain's CDR3 is CATTGLAGDREQYF. CDR3 bases: TGTGCCACCACGGGACTAGCGGGAGATCGAGAGCAGTACTTC.

The chain uses TRBV10-1 and TRBJ1-1, with D tentatively TRBD1 (6 bases). V was shortened by 6 bases and J by 5 bases, with 13 bases between the two germline ends. Germline-derived CDR1 and CDR2 are WNHNN and SYGVQD (reference sequence). This CDR3 comprises 13 residues. Here the CDR3 reads CASSQGKATEAFF. The CDR3 coding sequence is TGCGCCAGCAGCCAGGGGAAGGCGACTGAAGCTTTCTTT.

The chain employs TRBV10-1 and TRBJ2-1; TRBD1 matches at 12 bases. The CDR3 length is 17 residues. Germline V gene sequence: CDR1 WNHNN, CDR2 SYGVQD (reference sequence). Trimming removed 8 bases from V and 10 bases from J; junction bases left unmatched: 18. CDR3 region: CASGGTGGVTPLDEQFF. DNA of the CDR3: TGCGCCAGCGGCGGGACAGGGGGCGTCACTCCCCTCGACGAGCAGTTCTTC.